The source of this T cell receptor (beta chain) is a study of identical twins. The study, taken as a whole, reports: A lower insertion count was a feature of abundant cord blood beta clonotypes, with no such feature in memory repertoires. Sharing of beta out-of-frame sequences by twins showed a weaker excess. Models underpredicted monozygotic twin sharing of out-of-frame TCR alpha.

Using its own MiXCR run on the 5' RACE reads, TCRdb lists one record per CDR3 protein. This table has approximately 700,000 distinct CDR3 sequences, approximately 6.1% appearing once. Germline V CDR1 and CDR2: LNHDA, SQIVND (reference sequence). The J segment lost 4 bases and the V segment lost 0 bases, leaving 4 bases of the junction unmatched. This CDR3 is built from 15 residues. In this sample, this clonotype turned up once. Its cognate antigen is unknown. Sequencing was done on a sample of naive T cells sorted from blood. This TCR was recovered from a man aged 18 to 35 in good health. V is TRBV19 and J is TRBJ2-7, with 9 bases lining up with TRBD2. The CDR3 DNA is TGTGCCAGTAGTATAGAAGCGGGAGGCCGATACGAGCAGTACGTC. Translated: CASSIEAGGRYEQYV.